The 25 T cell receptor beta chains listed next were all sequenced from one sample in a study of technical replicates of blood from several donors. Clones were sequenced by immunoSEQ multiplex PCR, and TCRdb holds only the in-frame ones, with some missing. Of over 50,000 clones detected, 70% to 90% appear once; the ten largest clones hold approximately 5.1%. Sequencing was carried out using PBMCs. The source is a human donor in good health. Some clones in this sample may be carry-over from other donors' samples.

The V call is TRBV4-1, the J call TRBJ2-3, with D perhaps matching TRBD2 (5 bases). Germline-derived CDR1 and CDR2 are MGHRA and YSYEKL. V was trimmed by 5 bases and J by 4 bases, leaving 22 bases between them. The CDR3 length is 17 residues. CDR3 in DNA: TGCGCCAGCAGCACACCTAGCCGGGAAGTAGGGCCAGATACGCAGTATTTT. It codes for CASSTPSREVGPDTQYF.

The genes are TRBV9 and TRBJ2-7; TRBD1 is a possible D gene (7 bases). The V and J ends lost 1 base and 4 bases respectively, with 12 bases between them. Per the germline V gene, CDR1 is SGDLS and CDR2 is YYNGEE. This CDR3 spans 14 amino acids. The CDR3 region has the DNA TGTGCCAGCAGCGTATCGGCAGGGGGGTACGAGCAGTACTTC. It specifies CASSVSAGGYEQYF.

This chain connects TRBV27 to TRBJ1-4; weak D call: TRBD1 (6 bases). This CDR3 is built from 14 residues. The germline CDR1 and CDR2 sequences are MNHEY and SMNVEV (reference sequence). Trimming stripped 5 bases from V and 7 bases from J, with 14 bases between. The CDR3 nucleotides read TGTGCCAGCAGTCCCCTGGGGGCAAGTGAAAAACTGTTTTTT. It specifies CASSPLGASEKLFF.

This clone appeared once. DNA of the CDR3: TGTGCCAGCAGCCCCCCTAGCACAGATACGCAGTATTTT. This gives the protein CASSPPSTDTQYF. The chain combines TRBV9 with TRBJ2-3; no firm D call. Trimming removed 4 bases from V and 0 bases from J, with 6 bases in between. CDR1 and CDR2 (germline): SGDLS, YYNGEE. This CDR3 comprises 13 residues. The full variable domain, with the rest looked up from reference TRBV9 and TRBJ2-3, is DSGVTQTPKHLITATGQRVTLRCSPRSGDLSVYWYQQSLDQGLQFLIQYYNGEERAKGNILERFSAQQFPDLHSELNLSSLELGDSALYFCASSPPSTDTQYFGPGTRLTVL.

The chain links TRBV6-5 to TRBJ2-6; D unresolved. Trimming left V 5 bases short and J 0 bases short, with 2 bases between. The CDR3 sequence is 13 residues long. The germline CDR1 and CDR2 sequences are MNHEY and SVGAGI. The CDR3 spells CASSRSGANVLTF. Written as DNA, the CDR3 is TGTGCCAGCAGTCGCTCTGGGGCCAACGTCCTGACTTTC.

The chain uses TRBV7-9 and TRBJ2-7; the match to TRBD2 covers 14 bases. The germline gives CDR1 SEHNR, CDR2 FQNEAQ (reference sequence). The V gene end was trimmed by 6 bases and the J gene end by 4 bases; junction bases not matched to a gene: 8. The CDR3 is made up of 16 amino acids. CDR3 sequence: CASSRLAGGPGYEQYF. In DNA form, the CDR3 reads TGTGCCAGCAGTCGACTAGCGGGGGGGCCGGGTTACGAGCAGTACTTC. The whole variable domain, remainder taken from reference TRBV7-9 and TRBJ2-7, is DTGVSQNPRHKITKRGQNVTFRCDPISEHNRLYWYRQTLGQGPEFLTYFQNEAQLEKSRLLSDRFSAERPKGSFSTLEIQRTEQGDSAMYLCASSRLAGGPGYEQYFGPGTRLTVT.

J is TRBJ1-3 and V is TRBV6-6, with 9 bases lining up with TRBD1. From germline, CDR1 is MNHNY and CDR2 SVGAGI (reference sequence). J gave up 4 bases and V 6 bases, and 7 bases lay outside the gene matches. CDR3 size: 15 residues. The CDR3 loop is CASSPGTGLGNTIYF. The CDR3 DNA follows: TGTGCCAGCAGCCCAGGGACAGGGTTGGGAAACACCATATATTTT.

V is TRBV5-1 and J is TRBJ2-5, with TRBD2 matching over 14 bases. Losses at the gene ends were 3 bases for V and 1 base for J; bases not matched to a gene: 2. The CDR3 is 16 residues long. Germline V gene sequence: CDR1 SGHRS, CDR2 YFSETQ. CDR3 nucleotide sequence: TGCGCCAGCAGCTCAGGACTAGCGGGAGGCCAAGAGACCCAGTACTTC. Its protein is CASSSGLAGGQETQYF.

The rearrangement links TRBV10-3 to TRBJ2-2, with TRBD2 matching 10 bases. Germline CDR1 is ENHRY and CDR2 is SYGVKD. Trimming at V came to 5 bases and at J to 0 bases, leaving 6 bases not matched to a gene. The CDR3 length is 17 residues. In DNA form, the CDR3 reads TGTGCCATCAGTTTGCCTAGCGGGAGATCGAACACCGGGGAGCTGTTTTTT. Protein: CAISLPSGRSNTGELFF.

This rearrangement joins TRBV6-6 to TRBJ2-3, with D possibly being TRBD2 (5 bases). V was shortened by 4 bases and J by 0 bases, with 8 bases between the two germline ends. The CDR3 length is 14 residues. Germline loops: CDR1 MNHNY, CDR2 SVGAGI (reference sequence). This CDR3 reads CASSSDSSTDTQYF. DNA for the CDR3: TGTGCCAGCAGTTCGGACTCTAGCACAGATACGCAGTATTTT.

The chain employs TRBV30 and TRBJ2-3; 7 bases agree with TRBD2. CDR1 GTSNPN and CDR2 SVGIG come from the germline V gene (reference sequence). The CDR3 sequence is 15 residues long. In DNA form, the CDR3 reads TGTGCGCCCATGGGGGGGAGGGGTCGCACAGATACGCAGTATTTT. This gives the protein CAPMGGRGRTDTQYF.

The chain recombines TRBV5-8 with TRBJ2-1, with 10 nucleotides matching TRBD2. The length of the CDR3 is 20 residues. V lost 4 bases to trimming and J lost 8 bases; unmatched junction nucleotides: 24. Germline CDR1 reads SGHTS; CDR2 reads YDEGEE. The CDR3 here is CASSRGEPGLAIFRTDEQFF. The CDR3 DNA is TGTGCCAGCAGCCGGGGGGAGCCGGGACTAGCGATATTTCGCACGGATGAGCAGTTCTTC.

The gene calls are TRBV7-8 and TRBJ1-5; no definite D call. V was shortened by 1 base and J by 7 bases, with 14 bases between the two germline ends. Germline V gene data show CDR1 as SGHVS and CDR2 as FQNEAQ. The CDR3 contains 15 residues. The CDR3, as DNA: TGTGCCAGCAGCTTAGGGGCGTGGGTGGGCCAGCCCCAGCATTTT. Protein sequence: CASSLGAWVGQPQHF.

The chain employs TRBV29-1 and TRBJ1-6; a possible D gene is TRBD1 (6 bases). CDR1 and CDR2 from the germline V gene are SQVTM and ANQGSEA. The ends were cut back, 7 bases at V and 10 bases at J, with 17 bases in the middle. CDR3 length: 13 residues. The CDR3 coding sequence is TGCAGCGCCCGGGACACGGGGGGATCACCCCTCCACTTT. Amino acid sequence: CSARDTGGSPLHF.

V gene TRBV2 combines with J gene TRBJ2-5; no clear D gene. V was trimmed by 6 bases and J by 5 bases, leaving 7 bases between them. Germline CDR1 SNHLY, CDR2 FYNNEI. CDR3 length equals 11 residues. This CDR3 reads CASRFVETQYF. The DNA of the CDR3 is TGTGCCAGCAGGTTCGTGGAGACCCAGTACTTC. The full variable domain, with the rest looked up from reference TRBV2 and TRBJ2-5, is EPEVTQTPSHQVTQMGQEVILRCVPISNHLYFYWYRQILGQKVEFLVSFYNNEISEKSEIFDDQFSVERPDGSNFTLKIRSTKLEDSAMYFCASRFVETQYFGPGTRLLVL.

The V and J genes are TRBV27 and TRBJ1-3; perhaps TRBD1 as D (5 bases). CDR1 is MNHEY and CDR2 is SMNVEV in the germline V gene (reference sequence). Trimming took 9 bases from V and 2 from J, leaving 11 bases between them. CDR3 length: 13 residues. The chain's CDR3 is CASMGTPGNTIYF. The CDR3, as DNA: TGTGCCAGTATGGGGACTCCTGGAAACACCATATATTTT.

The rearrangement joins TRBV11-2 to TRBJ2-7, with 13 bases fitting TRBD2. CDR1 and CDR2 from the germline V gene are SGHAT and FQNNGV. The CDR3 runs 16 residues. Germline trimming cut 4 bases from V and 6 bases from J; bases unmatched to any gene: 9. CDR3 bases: TGTGCCAGCAGCTCTATCCAGGGACTAGCGGGACCCGAGCAGTACTTC. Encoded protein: CASSSIQGLAGPEQYF.

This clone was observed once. Here the CDR3 DNA reads TGCGCCAGCAGCTACCTAGGAGCGGGAGTTCTCGATGAGCAGTTCTTC. Its protein is CASSYLGAGVLDEQFF. V and J are TRBV5-1 and TRBJ2-1; 8 bases are shared with TRBD2. This CDR3 is 16 amino acids long. V trimming: 3 bases; J trimming: 8 bases; junction bases outside the gene matches: 13. Germline CDR1 and CDR2: SGHRS and YFSETQ.

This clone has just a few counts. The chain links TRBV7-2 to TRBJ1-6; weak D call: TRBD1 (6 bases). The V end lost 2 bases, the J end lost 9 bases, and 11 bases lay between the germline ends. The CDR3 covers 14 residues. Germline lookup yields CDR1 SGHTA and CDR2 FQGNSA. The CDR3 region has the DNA TGTGCCAGCAGCTTATCAGGGGCACTTTCACCCCTCCACTTT. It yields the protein CASSLSGALSPLHF.

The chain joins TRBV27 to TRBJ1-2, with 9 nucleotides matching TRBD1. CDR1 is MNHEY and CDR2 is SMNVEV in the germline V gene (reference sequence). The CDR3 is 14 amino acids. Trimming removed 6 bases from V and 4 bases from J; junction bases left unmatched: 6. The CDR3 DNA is TGTGCCAGCAGAAATACAGGGGGCGCCTATGGCTACACCTTC. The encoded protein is CASRNTGGAYGYTF.

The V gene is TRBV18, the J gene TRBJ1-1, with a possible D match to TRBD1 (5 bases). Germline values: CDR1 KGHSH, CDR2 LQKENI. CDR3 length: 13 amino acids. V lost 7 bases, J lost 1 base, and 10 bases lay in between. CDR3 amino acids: CASLRGQNTEAFF. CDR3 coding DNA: TGTGCCAGCTTAAGGGGCCAGAACACTGAAGCTTTCTTT. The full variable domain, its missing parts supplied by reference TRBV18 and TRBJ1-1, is NAGVMQNPRHLVRRRGQEARLRCSPMKGHSHVYWYRQLPEEGLKFMVYLQKENIIDESGMPKERFSAEFPKEGPSILRIQQVVRGDSAAYFCASLRGQNTEAFFGQGTRLTVV.

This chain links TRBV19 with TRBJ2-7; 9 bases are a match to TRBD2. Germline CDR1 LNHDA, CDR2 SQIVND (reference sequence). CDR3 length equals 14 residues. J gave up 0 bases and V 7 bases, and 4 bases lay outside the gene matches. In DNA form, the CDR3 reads TGTGCCAGTAAGGCGGGGGGGAGCTCCTACGAGCAGTACTTC. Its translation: CASKAGGSSYEQYF.

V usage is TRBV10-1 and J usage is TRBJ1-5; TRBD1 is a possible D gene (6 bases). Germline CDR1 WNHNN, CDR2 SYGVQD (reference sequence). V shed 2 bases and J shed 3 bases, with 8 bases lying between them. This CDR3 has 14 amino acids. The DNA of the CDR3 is TGCGCCAGCAGTGAGCGGACAGTCAATCAGCCCCAGCATTTT. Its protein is CASSERTVNQPQHF.

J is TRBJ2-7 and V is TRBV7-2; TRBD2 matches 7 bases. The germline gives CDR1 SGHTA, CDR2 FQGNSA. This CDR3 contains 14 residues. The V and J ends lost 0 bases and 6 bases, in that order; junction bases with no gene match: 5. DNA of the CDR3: TGTGCCAGCAGCTTAGCGCCGGGGGGAGGCGAGCAGTACTTC. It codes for CASSLAPGGGEQYF.

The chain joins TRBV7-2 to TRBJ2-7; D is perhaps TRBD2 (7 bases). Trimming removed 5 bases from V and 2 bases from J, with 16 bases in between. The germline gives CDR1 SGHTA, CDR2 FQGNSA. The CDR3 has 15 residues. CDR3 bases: TGTGCCAGCAGCCTGAGGGCGGGGGCCACCTACGAGCAGTACTTC. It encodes CASSLRAGATYEQYF.